This entry lists 9 T cell receptor beta chains sequenced from one sample in a study of Ad26.COV2.S vaccination and SARS-CoV-2 variants. Generated by immunoSEQ multiplex PCR, the TCRdb table keeps only in-frame clones and is missing some. The profile shows hundreds of thousands of clones, 89% of them singletons. Treatment of the sample: some 20 received Ad26.COV2.S at low or high dose, single or two shots; several received placebo; per-sample allocation not given. Sampling occurred on day 63 after the first vaccine or placebo injection. The sample here was peripheral blood, taken in a trial of Ad26.COV2.S vaccine versus placebo. These receptors came from a person aged 18-65 years who received the Ad26.COV2.S COVID-19 vaccine or a placebo.

The chain carries TRBV12-5 and TRBJ2-1; D is undetermined. Germline CDR1 is LGHNT and CDR2 is FRNRAP. Trimming removed 2 bases at V and 10 bases at J, with 12 bases between. The CDR3 covers 13 residues. Here the CDR3 reads CASGLQRVLEQFF. The CDR3 nucleotides are TGTGCTAGTGGTTTGCAACGGGTGTTGGAGCAGTTCTTC.

As DNA, the CDR3 is TGTGCCAGCAGCTTAGGGGAGAGGATGGAGGGGCAGTTCTTC. This sequence encodes CASSLGERMEGQFF. The chain is built from TRBV7-2 and TRBJ2-1, with D perhaps TRBD2 (6 bases). The CDR3 extends over 14 amino acids. Looked up from germline, CDR1 is SGHTA and CDR2 is FQGNSA. Trimming removed 1 base at V and 12 bases at J, with 16 bases between.

V and J are TRBV6-5 and TRBJ1-1, with a tentative D call TRBD1 (5 bases). From germline, CDR1 is MNHEY and CDR2 SVGAGI. V gave up 8 bases and J gave up 1 base, with 11 bases separating them. This CDR3 has 13 amino acids. CDR3 coding DNA: TGTGCCAGCGAACGTGGACAGAACACTGAAGCTTTCTTT. It translates to CASERGQNTEAFF.

The V call is TRBV27, the J call TRBJ1-1; no clear D. This CDR3 is built from 18 residues. With 2 bases removed from V and 0 bases from J, the gap between germline ends came to 19 bases. CDR1 is MNHEY and CDR2 is SMNVEV in the germline V gene (reference sequence). CDR3 bases: TGTGCCAGCAGTTTACGGGCATATACGCCCCCCATGAACACTGAAGCTTTCTTT. It codes for CASSLRAYTPPMNTEAFF.

The gene calls are TRBV29-1 and TRBJ1-1, with unresolved D. This CDR3 is 14 amino acids long. V was pared by 4 bases and J by 4 bases, with 16 bases between. CDR1 is SQVTM and CDR2 is ANQGSEA in the germline V gene. CDR3 sequence: CSVGRPLEGTEAFF. The CDR3 DNA reads as TGCAGCGTTGGACGGCCCCTGGAGGGCACTGAAGCTTTCTTT.

V and J are TRBV6-5 and TRBJ2-7, with D tentatively TRBD1 (5 bases). V lost 10 bases and J 7 bases, leaving 17 bases between the germline ends. Germline values: CDR1 MNHEY, CDR2 SVGAGI. The CDR3 runs 12 residues. CDR3 amino acids: CATLTRGMEQYF. The CDR3 nucleotides read TGTGCCACCCTTACAAGGGGAATGGAGCAGTACTTC.

The chain links TRBV2 to TRBJ1-6; D is unresolved. V was clipped by 1 base and J by 7 bases, with 11 bases between them. Germline CDR1 and CDR2: SNHLY and FYNNEI. This CDR3 contains 15 residues. The CDR3 sequence is CASSEEGLGNSPLHF. CDR3 sequence (DNA): TGTGCCAGCAGTGAAGAGGGTTTGGGAAATTCACCCCTCCACTTT.

The V call is TRBV19, the J call TRBJ2-5; TRBD2 matches at 12 bases. The junction had 3 bases not matched to a gene; V was cut back by 5 bases and J by 2 bases. The CDR3 consists of 15 residues. Germline values: CDR1 LNHDA, CDR2 SQIVND (reference sequence). The CDR3 here is CASSGTSGRQETQYF. CDR3 DNA sequence: TGTGCCAGTAGTGGAACTAGCGGGAGGCAAGAGACCCAGTACTTC.

A note on this clone: The same CDR3 arises from other DNA sequences in this sample as well. V gene TRBV29-1 combines with J gene TRBJ2-2; no reliable D call. V was cut by 5 bases and J by 1 base, with 2 bases left in between. The CDR3 totals 11 residues. Germline assignment: CDR1 SQVTM and CDR2 ANQGSEA. CDR3 DNA: TGCAGCGTTCGGAACACCGGGGAGCTGTTTTTT. Translating it yields CSVRNTGELFF.